The 16 T cell receptor beta chains listed next were all sequenced from one sample in a study of control samples from healthy donors and cancer patients. The protocol was immunoSEQ multiplex PCR, while the TCRdb copy is restricted to in-frame clones and leaves out a portion. The sample has 90,000 to 100,000 clones, around 80% seen once; the top ten hold over 9.5%. The source material was blood. Source of these receptors: a woman aged 25 to 39 in good health.

This clone came up many times. Distinct nucleotide sequences in the sample also encode this CDR3. The V call is TRBV4-3, the J call TRBJ1-3; D might be TRBD1 (5 bases). The CDR3 spans 14 residues. With 2 bases removed from V and 1 base from J, the gap between germline ends came to 6 bases. Germline loops: CDR1 LGHNA, CDR2 YSLEER. This chain's CDR3 is CASSQRGSGNTIYF. Written as DNA, the CDR3 is TGCGCCAGCAGCCAAAGGGGTTCTGGAAACACCATATATTTT.

This clone was observed a single time. This chain joins TRBV13 and TRBJ2-7; TRBD2 matches at 10 bases. Germline V CDR1 and CDR2: PRHDT, FYEKMQ (reference sequence). J gave up 7 bases and V 5 bases, and 17 bases lay outside the gene matches. The CDR3 totals 17 residues. The CDR3 nucleotides read TGTGCCAGCAGCGTGATTGTGGCGAGCGGGGGGGCGGAGGAGCAGTACTTC. It translates to CASSVIVASGGAEEQYF.

The rearrangement joins TRBV4-1 to TRBJ2-2; D is perhaps TRBD1 (6 bases). V lost 0 bases and J lost 0, with 17 bases in between. Germline V gives CDR1 MGHRA, CDR2 YSYEKL. The CDR3 consists of 19 residues. CDR3 nucleotide sequence: TGCGCCAGCAGCCAAGAGCCGGGAATGTGGACAGCGAACACCGGGGAGCTGTTTTTT. Protein sequence: CASSQEPGMWTANTGELFF.

The genes are TRBV21-1 and TRBJ2-1; the DNA was not used to check the table's D call, TRBD2. TRBV21-1 is an annotated pseudogene. CDR3 length equals 12 residues. In DNA form, the CDR3 reads TGTGCCAGCAGCACGGGGTGCGATGAGCAGTTCTTC. Protein product: CASSTGCDEQFF.

The chain combines TRBV18 with TRBJ1-1; D is undetermined. Germline CDR1 reads KGHSH; CDR2 reads LQKENI. This CDR3 comprises 13 residues. Trimming cost V 0 bases and J 1 base, with 3 bases left between them. The CDR3 region is CASSPPRNTEAFF. DNA of the CDR3: TGTGCCAGCTCACCACCGAGGAACACTGAAGCTTTCTTT.

In DNA form, the CDR3 reads TGTGCCAGCAGTTCCGGGGGCGAAAATCAGCCCCAGCATTTT. Translating gives CASSSGGENQPQHF. The rearrangement joins TRBV6-2 or TRBV6-3 to TRBJ1-5; D is perhaps TRBD1 (6 bases). This CDR3 contains 14 residues. The V end was cut by 4 bases, the J end by 4 bases, with 11 bases between. CDR1 and CDR2 (germline): MNHEY, SVGEGT.

A single count supports this clone. This sequence joins TRBV19 and TRBJ1-4, with TRBD1 matching 9 bases. The germline V gene has CDR1 LNHDA and CDR2 SQIVND (reference sequence). There are 15 residues in the CDR3. V gave up 3 bases and J gave up 5 bases; unmatched junction bases: 4. In DNA form, the CDR3 reads TGTGCCAGTAGTATTGTTGGGACAGGGAATGAAAAACTGTTTTTT. Its protein product is CASSIVGTGNEKLFF.

The CDR3 reads CASSGRTGAGNTIYF. The CDR3 DNA sequence: TGTGCCAGCAGCGGACGGACAGGGGCTGGAAACACCATATATTTT. The rearrangement links TRBV9 to TRBJ1-3; TRBD1 matches at 9 bases. Germline V gene lookup returns CDR1 SGDLS and CDR2 YYNGEE. The CDR3 length is 15 residues. V was clipped by 3 bases and J by 2 bases; unmatched bases: 3.

This rearrangement joins TRBV30 to TRBJ1-1; D call uncertain. Trimming stripped 1 base from V and 3 bases from J, with 3 bases between. Germline CDR1 is GTSNPN and CDR2 is SVGIG (reference sequence). This CDR3 contains 11 residues. The CDR3 DNA is TGTGCCTGGAGTGACGACACTGAAGCTTTCTTT. Residues: CAWSDDTEAFF.

The V gene is TRBV7-2, the J gene TRBJ2-5, with D unclear. Germline CDR1 is SGHTA and CDR2 is FQGNSA. This CDR3 is built from 8 residues. The CDR3 loop is CAVGDEYF. In DNA, the CDR3 is TGTGCTGTGGGTGATGAGTACTTC.

V and J are TRBV7-8 and TRBJ2-7; 7 bases align to TRBD2. Germline loops: CDR1 SGHVS, CDR2 FQNEAQ. CDR3 length equals 14 residues. The trim removed 6 bases at V and 0 bases at J, leaving 5 bases unmatched. CDR3 protein: CASRFGGTSYEQYF. As DNA, the CDR3 is TGTGCCAGCAGATTCGGGGGGACCTCCTACGAGCAGTACTTC. The full variable domain, rest sourced from reference TRBV7-8 and TRBJ2-7, is GAGVSQSPRYKVAKRGQDVALRCDPISGHVSLFWYQQALGQGPEFLTYFQNEAQLDKSGLPSDRFFAERPEGSVSTLKIQRTQQEDSAVYLCASRFGGTSYEQYFGPGTRLTVT.

This clone appeared a few times. The chain uses TRBV7-9 and TRBJ2-3, with 8 positions matching TRBD2. CDR3 length equals 15 residues. CDR1 is SEHNR, CDR2 FQNEAQ, per germline (reference sequence). After removal of 5 bases from V and 3 bases from J, the junction contained 7 bases not matched to a gene. Here the CDR3 reads CASSPGLGETDTQYF. The CDR3 DNA reads TGTGCCAGCAGCCCGGGACTAGGGGAGACAGATACGCAGTATTTT.

This chain links TRBV5-1 with TRBJ1-1, with D perhaps TRBD1 (5 bases). V lost 0 bases, J lost 7 bases, and 13 bases lay in between. The CDR3 runs 14 residues. Germline lookup yields CDR1 SGHRS and CDR2 YFSETQ. CDR3 sequence (DNA): TGCGCCAGCAGCTTGGTTCAGGGTAGTTTTGAAGCTTTCTTT. This sequence encodes CASSLVQGSFEAFF. The entire variable domain, with the rest obtained from reference TRBV5-1 and TRBJ1-1, is as follows: KAGVTQTPRYLIKTRGQQVTLSCSPISGHRSVSWYQQTPGQGLQFLFEYFSETQRNKGNFPGRFSGRQFSNSRSEMNVSTLELGDSALYLCASSLVQGSFEAFFGQGTRLTVV.

This clone was found once. J is TRBJ2-3 and V is TRBV9; 8 bases are a match to TRBD2. Trimming cost V 0 bases and J 6 bases; bases outside gene matches: 6. CDR3 size: 15 residues. Germline V gives CDR1 SGDLS, CDR2 YYNGEE. CDR3 coding DNA: TGTGCCAGCAGCGTAGTTAGCGGGGACTGGGATACGCAGTATTTT. This translates into CASSVVSGDWDTQYF.

V is TRBV29-1 and J is TRBJ1-1; 10 positions match TRBD1. This CDR3 has 15 residues. From germline, CDR1 is SQVTM and CDR2 ANQGSEA. The ends lost 6 bases at V and 0 bases at J; junction bases unmatched: 7. The DNA of the CDR3 is TGCAGCGTCGTTCGGACAGGGGGGCTGAACACTGAAGCTTTCTTT. Translation: CSVVRTGGLNTEAFF.

J is TRBJ1-5 and V is TRBV7-6; no definite D call. V was trimmed by 0 bases and J by 5 bases, leaving 5 bases between them. The CDR3 is 13 residues long. CDR1 is SGHVS and CDR2 is FNYEAQ in the germline V gene. The CDR3 region is CASSLALDQPQHF. CDR3 coding DNA: TGTGCCAGCAGCTTAGCCCTGGATCAGCCCCAGCATTTT.